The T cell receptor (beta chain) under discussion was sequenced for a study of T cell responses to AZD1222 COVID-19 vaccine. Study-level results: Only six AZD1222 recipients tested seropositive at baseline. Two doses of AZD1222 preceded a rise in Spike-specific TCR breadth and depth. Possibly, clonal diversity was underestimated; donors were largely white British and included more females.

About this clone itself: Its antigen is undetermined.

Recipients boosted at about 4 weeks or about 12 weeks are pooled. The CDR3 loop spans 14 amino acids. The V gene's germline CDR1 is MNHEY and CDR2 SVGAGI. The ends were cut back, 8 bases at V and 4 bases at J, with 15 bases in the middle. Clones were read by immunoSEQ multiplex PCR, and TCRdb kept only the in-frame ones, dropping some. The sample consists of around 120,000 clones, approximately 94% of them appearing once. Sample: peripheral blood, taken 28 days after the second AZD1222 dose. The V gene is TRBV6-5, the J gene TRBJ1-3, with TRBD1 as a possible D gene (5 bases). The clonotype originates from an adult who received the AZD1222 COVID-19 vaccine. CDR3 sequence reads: CASARGYFGNTIYF. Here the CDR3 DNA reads TGTGCCAGCGCGAGGGGTTATTTCGGAAACACCATATATTTT.